This TCR beta chain was retrieved from a study of beta chain features in type 1 diabetes. Findings and limits, study-wide: More deletions and fewer insertions at VDJ junctions were seen in type 1 diabetes patients.

This clone was found a few times. What it recognizes is unknown. What was sequenced were expressed TCRB transcripts, since all of the isolated RNA had been reverse transcribed. Approximately 3.7 million reads per sample on average were obtained from naive, central memory and regulatory T cell samples. Using immunoSEQ multiplex PCR, the repertoire was profiled, and TCRdb retains in-frame clones only, with some absent. The sample records a few hundred thousand clones, 30% being singletons. The ends were cut back, 2 bases at V and 1 base at J, with 8 bases in the middle. Germline CDR1 and CDR2: LNHDA and SQIVND (reference sequence). This CDR3 contains 14 residues.

V is TRBV19 and J is TRBJ1-2; no clear D gene. The sequenced sample consisted of naive CD4+ T cells from blood. This receptor was identified in a man in his late teens or twenties in good health. In DNA, the CDR3 is TGTGCCAGTAGTATACTCGAGGGTAACTATGGCTACACCTTC. Its translation: CASSILEGNYGYTF.